This T cell receptor beta chain was documented in a study of post-analysis software for immune sequencing data. Study observations and caveats: Included in a set of roughly five TRBV segments more frequent in patients than controls were TRBV5-6, TRBV5-1 and TRBV20-1.

Built from TCR beta cDNA, the libraries had unique molecular identifiers in them. TCRdb re-analysed the PCR reads in MiXCR, keeping a single row per CDR3 protein. Among hundreds of thousands of distinct CDR3 sequences listed, 55% to 70% were seen once. The CDR3 totals 12 residues. Germline-derived CDR1 and CDR2 are SQVTM and ANQGSEA. V dropped 7 bases and J dropped 6; count of bases not matched to a gene: 5. The table lists this clonotype with a count of one. Its specificity is not known. The sequence came from a girl aged 2 to 9 with multiple sclerosis. The rearrangement links TRBV29-1 to TRBJ2-1; 8 positions match TRBD2. The source material was blood. Written as DNA, the CDR3 is TGCAGCGGACACGGGAGGGCCAATGAGCAGTTCTTC. It is translated as CSGHGRANEQFF.